The clone carrying this TCR beta chain was seen at least ten times. The antigen remains undetermined. The time point was: persistent/refractory GD, antithyroid drugs over 5 years with positive TRAb. Isolated PBMC RNA provided the starting material for the TCR library. Blood from the periphery, approximately 9 milliliters in all, was drawn into EDTA tubes. The authors built TCR beta libraries using iRepertoire HTBI primers and Arm-PCR of CDR3 regions. TCRdb called the multiplex PCR reads again in MiXCR, with one record for every CDR3 protein. This table has around 460,000 distinct CDR3 sequences, approximately 22% appearing once. The sample comes from a study of regulatory T cells in long-lasting Graves disease. Findings and limits, study-wide: When disease was persistent, TRBV28, TRBJ1-2 and TRBJ2-5 were the favored segments. Persistent Graves' patients had lower TCR diversity than newly diagnosed ones. Only a small sample size was used, which may have cut accuracy.

The V segment lost 6 bases and the J segment 6 bases; nucleotides outside the gene matches: 10. The CDR3 spans 15 residues. The chain links TRBV12-3 or TRBV12-4 to TRBJ2-7, with 11 bases identical to TRBD2. This receptor was obtained from a female donor with Graves disease. The sequencing used peripheral blood mononuclear cells (PBMCs), collected when the disease was refractory, from a patient treated with antithyroid drugs. This CDR3 reads CASSPHLGTSGEQYF. The CDR3 coding sequence is TGTGCCAGCAGCCCTCACCTTGGGACTAGCGGCGAGCAGTACTTC.